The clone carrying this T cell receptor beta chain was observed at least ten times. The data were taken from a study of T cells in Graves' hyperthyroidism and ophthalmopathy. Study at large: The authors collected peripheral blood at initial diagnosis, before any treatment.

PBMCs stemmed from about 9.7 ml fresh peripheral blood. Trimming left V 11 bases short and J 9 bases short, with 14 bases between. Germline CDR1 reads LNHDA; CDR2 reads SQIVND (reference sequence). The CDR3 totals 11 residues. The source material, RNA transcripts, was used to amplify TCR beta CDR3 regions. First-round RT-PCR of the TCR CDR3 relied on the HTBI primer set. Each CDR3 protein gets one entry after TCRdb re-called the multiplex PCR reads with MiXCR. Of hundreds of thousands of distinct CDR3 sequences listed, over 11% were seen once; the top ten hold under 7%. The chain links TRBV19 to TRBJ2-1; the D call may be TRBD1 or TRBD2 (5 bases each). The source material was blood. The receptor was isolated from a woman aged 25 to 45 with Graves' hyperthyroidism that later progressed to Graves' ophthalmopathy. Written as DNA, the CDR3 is TGTGCCTCTGGGACGTTCCCTGAGCAGTTCTTC. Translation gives CASGTFPEQFF.